One and the same sample provided the 16 T cell receptor beta chains below, sequenced in a study of post-analysis software for immune sequencing data. Their antigens are not known. Unique molecular identifiers were carried by the TCR beta cDNA libraries. TCRdb fed the PCR reads into MiXCR, producing one record per CDR3 protein. The table includes hundreds of thousands of distinct CDR3 sequences, approximately 57% detected once. Study findings and constraints: Comparison of patients with controls showed 4 to 6 TRBV segments more frequent in patients, TRBV5-6, TRBV5-1 and TRBV20-1 among them.

Material: blood. The receptor set was obtained from a girl aged 10 to 17 with multiple sclerosis.

The V call is TRBV7-9, the J call TRBJ1-1, with TRBD1 matching 9 bases. V was clipped by 3 bases and J by 5 bases; unmatched bases: 7. Germline V gene lookup returns CDR1 SEHNR and CDR2 FQNEAQ (reference sequence). The CDR3 has 15 amino acids. The CDR3 DNA is TGTGCCAGCAGCTTGGTGGACAGGGGTTGGACTGAAGCTTTCTTT. Translation: CASSLVDRGWTEAFF.

The chain links TRBV5-1 to TRBJ2-5; 10 bases fit TRBD1. The CDR3 contains 16 residues. The germline CDR1 and CDR2 sequences are SGHRS and YFSETQ. The V segment lost 4 bases and the J segment 5 bases; nucleotides outside the gene matches: 11. The CDR3 here is CASSQRTGQGKETQYF. The CDR3, as DNA: TGCGCCAGCAGCCAACGTACGGGACAGGGGAAGGAGACCCAGTACTTC.

The chain joins TRBV10-3 to TRBJ1-1, with D unresolved. Per the germline V gene, CDR1 is ENHRY and CDR2 is SYGVKD. The V end lost 6 bases, the J end lost 5 bases, and 16 bases lay between the germline ends. This CDR3 spans 14 amino acids. As DNA, the CDR3 is TGTGCCATCAGGAATCGGTCCTCGGAGACTGAAGCTTTCTTT. Amino acid sequence: CAIRNRSSETEAFF.

This clonotype was seen more than once but under ten times. The chain has TRBV9 and TRBJ1-2; D may be TRBD1 (5 bases). This CDR3 is 14 amino acids long. The germline V and J ends were trimmed by 0 bases and 2 bases, with 8 bases remaining between them. The V gene's germline CDR1 is SGDLS and CDR2 YYNGEE. CDR3 sequence: CASSVATGNYGYTF. The CDR3 DNA reads as TGTGCCAGCAGCGTAGCTACAGGAAACTATGGCTACACCTTC.

The J gene is TRBJ2-5, the V gene TRBV5-1; D is undetermined. The J call may be incorrect, as the DNA end agrees better with TRBJ2-7. This CDR3 comprises 13 residues. Germline-derived CDR1 and CDR2 are SGHRS and YFSETQ. This CDR3 is CASSSPGVNEQYF. The CDR3 nucleotides are TGCGCCAGCAGCTCTCCGGGTGTGAACGAGCAGTACTTC.

This clonotype was seen only once. The gene calls are TRBV5-1 and TRBJ1-1; D possibly corresponds to TRBD1 (6 bases). There are 15 residues in the CDR3. CDR1 and CDR2 from the germline V gene are SGHRS and YFSETQ. V was cut by 5 bases and J by 3 bases, with 17 bases left in between. CDR3 DNA: TGCGCCAGCAGAGGACAGCCGAATGAGTACACTGAAGCTTTCTTT. This encodes CASRGQPNEYTEAFF.

The rearrangement links TRBV5-1 to TRBJ1-1; D remains unclear. Germline V gene data show CDR1 as SGHRS and CDR2 as YFSETQ. The CDR3 runs to 14 residues. The germline V and J ends were trimmed by 0 bases and 3 bases, with 9 bases remaining between them. CDR3 sequence reads: CASSLVRLDTEAFF. For the CDR3, the DNA is TGCGCCAGCAGCTTGGTCAGGTTGGACACTGAAGCTTTCTTT.

J is TRBJ1-6 and V is TRBV5-1, with D unclear. Germline CDR1 SGHRS, CDR2 YFSETQ. V was trimmed by 0 bases and J by 4 bases, leaving 2 bases between them. The CDR3 loop spans 13 amino acids. The CDR3 region has the DNA TGCGCCAGCAGCTTGGAATATAATTCACCCCTCCACTTT. This gives the protein CASSLEYNSPLHF.

The genes are TRBV20-1 and TRBJ2-5; D ambiguous. V was trimmed by 2 bases and J by 2 bases, leaving 6 bases between them. CDR3 length equals 12 residues. Germline lookup yields CDR1 DFQATT and CDR2 SNEGSKA (reference sequence). The CDR3 loop is CSARKVQETQYF. CDR3 in DNA: TGCAGTGCTAGAAAGGTTCAAGAGACCCAGTACTTC.

The rearrangement links TRBV12-3 or TRBV12-4 to TRBJ2-1, with 8 positions matching TRBD2. The CDR3 sequence is 15 residues long. V shed 3 bases and J 7 bases; nucleotides not matched to a gene: 8. For the CDR3, the DNA is TGTGCCAGCAGTTTGTGGCGGGGGGCGGGGAATGAGCAGTTCTTC. Its protein product is CASSLWRGAGNEQFF.

This clonotype was recorded once. V is TRBV7-3 and J is TRBJ2-1; 10 bases fit TRBD2. The junction had 7 bases not matched to a gene; V was cut back by 4 bases and J by 4 bases. This CDR3 contains 16 residues. Germline CDR1 SGHTA, CDR2 FQGTGA. This CDR3 is CASSSGLADRYNEQFF. The CDR3 DNA is TGTGCCAGCAGCTCTGGACTAGCGGACAGGTACAATGAGCAGTTCTTC.

This chain connects TRBV12-3 or TRBV12-4 to TRBJ2-1, with D perhaps matching TRBD2 (6 bases). The CDR3 has 16 residues. The ends were cut back, 3 bases at V and 5 bases at J, with 17 bases in the middle. The CDR3 region has the DNA TGTGCCAGCAGTTTTAGGCAGGCGGGGAACGACAATGAGCAGTTCTTC. Its protein is CASSFRQAGNDNEQFF.

This clonotype came up a few times. The genes are TRBV6-5 and TRBJ2-7, with TRBD1 as a possible D gene (7 bases). This CDR3 has 15 residues. Per the germline V gene, CDR1 is MNHEY and CDR2 is SVGAGI. V was pared by 2 bases and J by 3 bases, with 14 bases between. The CDR3: CASSYARGENYEQYF. CDR3 in DNA: TGTGCCAGCAGTTACGCCAGGGGGGAAAACTACGAGCAGTACTTC.

The chain carries TRBV10-3 and TRBJ2-7; D is possibly TRBD2 (6 bases). The J call is in doubt because the DNA end fits TRBJ2-5 better. CDR1 is ENHRY and CDR2 is SYGVKD in the germline V gene. There are 16 residues in the CDR3. CDR3 nucleotide sequence: TGTGCCATCAGTTCATCAAGAGGGGAGGAGTGGGAGACCCAGTACTTC. Its translation: CAISSSRGEEWETQYF.

This clonotype occurred a few times. The rearrangement links TRBV29-1 to TRBJ2-7; the match to TRBD2 covers 7 bases. Germline V gives CDR1 SQVTM, CDR2 ANQGSEA. The CDR3 runs to 13 residues. The ends lost 6 bases at V and 0 bases at J; junction bases unmatched: 5. CDR3 sequence (DNA): TGCAGCGTGCTTGCTAGCGGCTCCTACGAGCAGTACTTC. Protein product: CSVLASGSYEQYF.

This clonotype was seen once. The chain is built from TRBV5-1 and TRBJ2-1; the D is unclear. V gave up 0 bases and J gave up 6 bases, with 13 bases separating them. CDR3 length: 15 residues. In germline, CDR1 is SGHRS, CDR2 YFSETQ. CDR3 nucleotide sequence: TGCGCCAGCAGCTTGGCCCCCCGGACCCCCAATGAGCAGTTCTTC. Amino acid sequence: CASSLAPRTPNEQFF.